This T cell receptor (beta chain) was recorded in a study of T cells after posttransplantation cyclophosphamide. Study conclusions and caveats: Recipient CMV seropositivity and CMV reactivation strongly tracked TRB clonality.

Method: immunoSEQ multiplex PCR; TCRdb's copy keeps in-frame clones and lacks some. The sample contains about 10,000 clones, around 84% of which appear only once. CDR3 size: 15 residues. V shed 4 bases and J 5 bases; nucleotides not matched to a gene: 5. In germline, CDR1 is SGHTA, CDR2 FQGNSA. Treatment was busulfan-fludarabine conditioning, a marrow graft, and cyclophosphamide on days +3 and +4. A remark on this clone: The antigen is undetermined.

This sequence was found in a female patient aged 35-55 years who received an allogeneic stem cell transplant from a related donor, was CMV-positive, and had no GVHD. Some T cells may arise from the graft donor. The specimen comprised PBMCs, sampled 1,700 to 2,000 days after a stem cell transplant with posttransplant cyclophosphamide. This rearrangement joins TRBV7-2 to TRBJ2-1; 10 bases align to TRBD2. The CDR3 reads CASSSQRGGHNEQFF. In DNA form, the CDR3 reads TGTGCCAGCAGCTCCCAGCGGGGGGGCCACAATGAGCAGTTCTTC.